This TCR beta chain is drawn from a study of blood T cell repertoires in COVID-19. The method was immunoSEQ multiplex PCR; TCRdb's version includes in-frame clones alone and lacks a portion of them. The profile shows approximately 220,000 clones, roughly 88% of them singletons. Per germline, CDR1 LNHDA and CDR2 SQIVND (reference sequence). Trimming left V 8 bases short and J 5 bases short, with 12 bases between. This CDR3 region has 13 residues. V is TRBV19 and J is TRBJ1-4; a possible D gene is TRBD1 (5 bases). The sequence was obtained from a man aged 40-49 years with acute or convalescent COVID-19. The material sequenced was peripheral blood. The CDR3 loop is CASVGGVNEKLFF. CDR3 nucleotides: TGTGCCAGTGTGGGGGGAGTAAATGAAAAACTGTTTTTT. Together with reference TRBV19 and TRBJ1-4, the CDR3 gives the full variable domain: DGGITQSPKYLFRKEGQNVTLSCEQNLNHDAMYWYRQDPGQGLRLIYYSQIVNDFQKGDIAEGYSVSREKKESFPLTVTSAQKNPTAFYLCASVGGVNEKLFFGSGTQLSVL.